This record covers a single T cell receptor beta chain. Measured with immunoSEQ multiplex PCR; TCRdb has only the in-frame clones, and not every one. Of 450,000 to 500,000 clones in the sample, approximately 80% are singletons; the top ten hold around 12%. This specimen comes from a study of shared clonotypes between healthy human individuals. CDR3 length: 15 amino acids. V lost 7 bases, J lost 3 bases, and 21 bases lay in between. The V gene's germline CDR1 is SQVTM and CDR2 ANQGSEA. Sequencing used PBMCs. This chain uses TRBV29-1 with TRBJ1-2, with D possibly being TRBD1 (5 bases). This clonotype originated in a woman between 40 and 50 years old in good health. Some clones in this sample may be carry-over from other donors' samples. The CDR3 region has the DNA TGCAGCGCCGCCGGGGGGACCAAATCCGACTATGGCTACACCTTC. This sequence encodes CSAAGGTKSDYGYTF.